This T cell receptor (beta chain) was sequenced during a study of ipilimumab plus nivolumab after autologous stem cell transplantation. The method was immunoSEQ multiplex PCR; TCRdb's version includes in-frame clones alone and lacks a portion of them. The repertoire includes about 23,000 clones, roughly 74% of them detected once, and roughly 25% sits in the top ten. On this clone: A read error may account for a junction end that differs from germline.

The source of this sequence is a male donor with diffuse large B-cell lymphoma. Sequences were derived from PBMCs, sampled in a trial of ipilimumab plus nivolumab as post-transplant consolidation.

In DNA, the CDR3 is TGTGCTAGCAGCCCCGGGGTCCAGGACGAGCAGTACTTC. Translated, it gives CASSPGVQDEQYF. V is TRBV7-7 and J is TRBJ2-7; TRBD2 might be the D (5 bases). Germline CDR1 and CDR2: SSHAT and FNYEAQ (reference sequence). The CDR3 covers 13 residues.